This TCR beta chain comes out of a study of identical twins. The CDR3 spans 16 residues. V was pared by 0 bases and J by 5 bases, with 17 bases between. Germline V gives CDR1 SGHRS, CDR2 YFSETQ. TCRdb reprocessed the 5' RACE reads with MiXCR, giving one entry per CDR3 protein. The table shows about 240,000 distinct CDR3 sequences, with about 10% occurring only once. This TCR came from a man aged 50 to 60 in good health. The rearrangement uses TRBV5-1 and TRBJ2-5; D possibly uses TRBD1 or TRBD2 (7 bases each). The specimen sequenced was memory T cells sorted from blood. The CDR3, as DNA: TGCGCCAGCAGCTTGGCTTTGGTGCAGGGGGGGGAGACCCAGTACTTC. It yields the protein CASSLALVQGGETQYF. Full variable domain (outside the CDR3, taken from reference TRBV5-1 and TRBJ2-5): KAGVTQTPRYLIKTRGQQVTLSCSPISGHRSVSWYQQTPGQGLQFLFEYFSETQRNKGNFPGRFSGRQFSNSRSEMNVSTLELGDSALYLCASSLALVQGGETQYFGPGTRLLVL.